This entry features one TCR beta chain sequence. As yet, its antigen is unknown. Trimming took off 8 bases at V and 3 bases at J, with 13 bases between the two ends. The CDR3 length is 13 residues. Germline values: CDR1 MDHEN, CDR2 SYDVKM. PBMCs were obtained from about 10 ml fresh peripheral blood. Regions amplified from RNA transcripts were the TCR beta CDR3 regions. The TCR CDR3 first-round RT-PCR relied on the HTBI primer set. Each CDR3 protein gets one entry after TCRdb re-called the multiplex PCR reads with MiXCR. This sample carries roughly 520,000 distinct CDR3 sequences, around a quarter of them seen once, and the ten largest clones take approximately 10%. These data are taken from a study of T cells in Graves' hyperthyroidism and ophthalmopathy. General study points: It was a median around 6 months before onset that the model predicted ophthalmopathy.

The TCR was taken from a woman in her 30s with Graves' ophthalmopathy. V and J are TRBV28 and TRBJ1-2, with no clear D. Sequenced: blood. The CDR3 nucleotides are TGTGCCAGCTTTGTCGACGCCCACTATGGCTACACCTTC. Translation: CASFVDAHYGYTF.